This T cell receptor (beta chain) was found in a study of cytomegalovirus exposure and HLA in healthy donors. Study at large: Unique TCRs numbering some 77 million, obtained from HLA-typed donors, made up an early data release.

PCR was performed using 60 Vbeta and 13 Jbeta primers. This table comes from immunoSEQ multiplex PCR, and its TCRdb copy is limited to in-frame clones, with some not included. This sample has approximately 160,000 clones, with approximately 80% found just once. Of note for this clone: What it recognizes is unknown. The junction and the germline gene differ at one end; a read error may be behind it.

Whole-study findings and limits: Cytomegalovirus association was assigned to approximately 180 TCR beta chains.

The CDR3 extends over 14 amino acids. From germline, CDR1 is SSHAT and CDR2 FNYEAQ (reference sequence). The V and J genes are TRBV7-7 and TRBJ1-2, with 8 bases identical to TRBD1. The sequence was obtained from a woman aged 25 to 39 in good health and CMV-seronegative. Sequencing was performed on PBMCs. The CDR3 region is CASSQDRVDGGYTF. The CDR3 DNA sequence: TGTGCTAGCAGCCAGGACAGGGTGGATGGTGGCTACACCTTC.